The 19 T cell receptor beta chains in this list originate from one sample, sequenced in a study of blood T cell repertoires in COVID-19. The repertoire was sequenced with immunoSEQ multiplex PCR; TCRdb's copy has only in-frame clones and lacks some. Of over 90,000 clones listed, about nine tenths were seen once; the top ten hold about 5%. Sequencing input: peripheral blood. These receptors were obtained from a man in his fifties with acute or convalescent COVID-19.

The rearrangement uses TRBV5-4 and TRBJ1-1, with D unclear. This CDR3 has 14 amino acids. Looked up from germline, CDR1 is SGHNT and CDR2 is YYREEE (reference sequence). Trimming took off 0 bases at V and 4 bases at J, with 10 bases between the two ends. The CDR3 sequence: CASSLGTAATEAFF. As DNA, the CDR3 is TGTGCCAGCAGCTTGGGAACGGCGGCCACTGAAGCTTTCTTT.

The chain combines TRBV27 with TRBJ1-5; the D gene is possibly TRBD1 (5 bases). The CDR3 has 12 residues. Germline V gene data show CDR1 as MNHEY and CDR2 as SMNVEV (reference sequence). V lost 10 bases to trimming and J lost 7 bases, with 14 bases between them. CDR3 coding DNA: TGTGCCACCATGACAGTCGGGCAGCCCCAGCATTTT. This translates into CATMTVGQPQHF.

This sequence joins TRBV29-1 and TRBJ1-5; 10 nucleotides agree with TRBD1. V lost 7 bases and J lost 3; bases outside the gene matches: 15. Germline values: CDR1 SQVTM, CDR2 ANQGSEA. The CDR3 loop spans 17 amino acids. CDR3 coding DNA: TGCAGCGGGCGGGACAGGGGAAAATGTTTTCCCAATCAGCCCCAGCATTTT. Protein product: CSGRDRGKCFPNQPQHF.

V gene TRBV18 combines with J gene TRBJ2-5; D gene uncertain. This CDR3 spans 14 amino acids. V gave up 4 bases and J gave up 2 bases, with 11 bases separating them. Looked up from germline, CDR1 is KGHSH and CDR2 is LQKENI. Here the CDR3 reads CASSRRERQETQYF. The CDR3 nucleotides are TGTGCCAGCTCACGTCGTGAGCGACAAGAGACCCAGTACTTC.

The V gene is TRBV27, the J gene TRBJ1-6; possibly TRBD1 for D (5 bases). The CDR3 extends over 15 amino acids. Germline CDR1 MNHEY, CDR2 SMNVEV (reference sequence). Trimming cost V 2 bases and J 6 bases, with 11 bases left between them. CDR3 loop: CASSLGQGINSPLHF. In nucleotides, the CDR3 is TGTGCCAGCAGTTTAGGGCAGGGAATTAATTCACCCCTCCACTTT.

The CDR3 here is CAWSRAGGQPQHF. For the CDR3, the DNA is TGTGCCTGGAGCAGGGCCGGGGGTCAGCCCCAGCATTTT. This chain joins TRBV30 and TRBJ1-5; D may be TRBD1 (5 bases). Trimming removed 3 bases at V and 6 bases at J, with 12 bases between. Per germline, CDR1 GTSNPN and CDR2 SVGIG (reference sequence). The CDR3 covers 13 residues.

This rearrangement joins TRBV7-9 to TRBJ2-1; D perhaps matches TRBD2 (5 bases). Germline V gene data show CDR1 as SEHNR and CDR2 as FQNEAQ (reference sequence). The CDR3 totals 14 residues. Trimming took 0 bases from V and 4 from J, leaving 7 bases between them. For the CDR3, the DNA is TGTGCCAGCAGCTTAGCGGGAGCTTACAATGAGCAGTTCTTC. Its translation is CASSLAGAYNEQFF.

The gene calls are TRBV14 and TRBJ2-2; D is possibly TRBD1 (6 bases). CDR1 is SGHDN, CDR2 FVKESK, per germline. V dropped 1 base and J dropped 4 bases, with 10 bases sitting between them. The CDR3 loop spans 15 amino acids. The DNA of the CDR3 is TGTGCCAGCAGCCAAGCTCTAGGGGGCACCGGGGAGCTGTTTTTT. Its translation is CASSQALGGTGELFF.

This clone occurred a few times. The chain is built from TRBV10-2 and TRBJ1-5; TRBD1 matches 7 bases. This CDR3 region has 14 residues. Trimming took 3 bases from V and 6 from J; bases not matched to a gene: 5. From germline, CDR1 is WSHSY and CDR2 SAAADI. CDR3 bases: TGCGCCAGCAGTGAAGTAACAGGGGCTCAGCCCCAGCATTTT. As protein: CASSEVTGAQPQHF.

The chain couples TRBV6-5 to TRBJ2-3; the D gene is possibly TRBD2 (5 bases). CDR3 length equals 15 residues. Per germline, CDR1 MNHEY and CDR2 SVGAGI. Trimming removed 8 bases from V and 2 bases from J, with 17 bases in between. DNA of the CDR3: TGTGCCAGCCGCCCCTCCTGGACTCCCACAGATACGCAGTATTTT. Its translation is CASRPSWTPTDTQYF.

The V call is TRBV10-3, the J call TRBJ2-7, with a tentative D call TRBD2 (6 bases). The V end lost 0 bases, the J end lost 3 bases, and 15 bases lay between the germline ends. This CDR3 spans 16 amino acids. The V gene's germline CDR1 is ENHRY and CDR2 SYGVKD. The CDR3: CAISESSGPGSYEQYF. The CDR3 DNA reads as TGTGCCATCAGTGAGTCGTCCGGGCCCGGGAGCTACGAGCAGTACTTC.

The rearrangement links TRBV5-1 to TRBJ2-5; 12 nucleotides line up with TRBD2. The J segment lost 1 base and the V segment lost 1 base, leaving 2 bases of the junction unmatched. This CDR3 has 16 residues. The germline V gene encodes CDR1 SGHRS and CDR2 YFSETQ. CDR3 DNA: TGCGCCAGCAGCTTGAGGACTAGCGGGATCCAAGAGACCCAGTACTTC. Its protein product is CASSLRTSGIQETQYF.

The rearrangement uses TRBV11-2 and TRBJ2-7; 7 bases agree with TRBD2. This CDR3 comprises 14 residues. The germline V gene has CDR1 SGHAT and CDR2 FQNNGV. With 5 bases clipped from V and 0 bases from J, the junction kept 4 bases outside the gene matches. DNA for the CDR3: TGTGCCAGCAGCCCGCGGGGGACCTCCTACGAGCAGTACTTC. The encoded protein is CASSPRGTSYEQYF.

CDR3 DNA sequence: TGTGCCAGTAGGGCACAGGGGGGGTCCGGGGAGCTGTTTTTT. Protein product: CASRAQGGSGELFF. This chain links TRBV19 with TRBJ2-2, with a weak D call TRBD1 (8 bases). CDR1 is LNHDA, CDR2 SQIVND, per germline (reference sequence). V was trimmed by 6 bases and J by 6 bases, leaving 14 bases between them. This CDR3 region has 14 residues.

This clone was seen just once. CDR3 loop: CASSPSGSNEQFF. The CDR3 coding sequence is TGTGCCAGCTCACCTAGCGGGAGCAATGAGCAGTTCTTC. V and J are TRBV18 and TRBJ2-1; 9 bases are a match to TRBD2. Germline V gene lookup returns CDR1 KGHSH and CDR2 LQKENI. V lost 3 bases and J lost 6; bases outside the gene matches: 0. The CDR3 extends over 13 amino acids.

The rearrangement links TRBV5-1 to TRBJ2-3, with D uncertain. With 7 bases removed from V and 6 bases from J, the gap between germline ends came to 9 bases. The CDR3 covers 11 residues. Germline CDR1 SGHRS, CDR2 YFSETQ. As DNA, the CDR3 is TGCGCCAGCGAGGTGGTGGATACGCAGTATTTT. This gives the protein CASEVVDTQYF. Complete variable domain (other parts from reference TRBV5-1 and TRBJ2-3): KAGVTQTPRYLIKTRGQQVTLSCSPISGHRSVSWYQQTPGQGLQFLFEYFSETQRNKGNFPGRFSGRQFSNSRSEMNVSTLELGDSALYLCASEVVDTQYFGPGTRLTVL.

The rearrangement uses TRBV19 and TRBJ1-5; D uncertain. V was clipped by 4 bases and J by 2 bases, with 15 bases between them. Germline loops: CDR1 LNHDA, CDR2 SQIVND (reference sequence). CDR3 length equals 16 residues. The CDR3 loop is CASSRPTGVRNQPQHF. The CDR3 DNA is TGTGCCAGTAGTAGACCAACGGGTGTACGCAATCAGCCCCAGCATTTT.

The chain has TRBV9 and TRBJ2-1; D call uncertain. Germline CDR1 SGDLS, CDR2 YYNGEE. This CDR3 has 13 residues. Trimming cost V 4 bases and J 1 base, with 6 bases left between them. The CDR3 DNA sequence: TGTGCCAGCAGCTCCGGGTCCTACAATGAGCAGTTCTTC. Translated: CASSSGSYNEQFF.

The gene calls are TRBV3-1 (or the pseudogene TRBV3-2) and TRBJ2-2; 10 nucleotides match TRBD2. The CDR3 extends over 18 amino acids. V lost 4 bases and J lost 4; bases outside the gene matches: 12. Germline CDR1 LGHDT, CDR2 YNNKEL (reference sequence). CDR3 DNA sequence: TGTGCCAGCAGCCTTAAGGCGGGTAGCGGGAGGCTCACCGGGGAGCTGTTTTTT. Translating it yields CASSLKAGSGRLTGELFF.